One sample yielded the 21 T cell receptor beta chains listed below, sequenced in a study of cytomegalovirus exposure and HLA in healthy donors. Profiled with immunoSEQ multiplex PCR; TCRdb holds only in-frame clones, not every one. The sample lists about 130,000 clones; 75% to 90% were seen once. Source material: PBMCs. These receptors were collected from a woman aged 18 to 35 in good health and CMV-seronegative.

V gene TRBV11-3 combines with J gene TRBJ2-7, with 9 bases identical to TRBD2. The length of the CDR3 is 14 residues. Germline values: CDR1 SGHNT, CDR2 YENEEA. V lost 6 bases to trimming and J lost 7 bases; unmatched junction nucleotides: 10. CDR3 in amino acids: CASRDSAGGLEQYF. The CDR3 nucleotides read TGTGCCAGCAGAGACTCGGCGGGAGGGCTTGAGCAGTACTTC.

This chain joins TRBV27 and TRBJ2-7; D may be TRBD2 (6 bases). The germline gives CDR1 MNHEY, CDR2 SMNVEV (reference sequence). V lost 6 bases and J lost 0, with 12 bases in between. The CDR3 sequence is 14 residues long. CDR3 sequence: CASSLDGSSYEQYF. DNA of the CDR3: TGTGCCAGCAGCCTGGACGGGAGCTCCTACGAGCAGTACTTC.

The rearrangement joins TRBV5-6 to TRBJ2-2; a possible D gene is TRBD2 (5 bases). The V gene lost 4 bases and the J gene lost 3 bases, with 16 bases spanning the gap. This CDR3 comprises 16 residues. Looked up from germline, CDR1 is SGHDT and CDR2 is YYEEEE. CDR3 nucleotide sequence: TGTGCCAGCAGCCTACTAGTCGCGGTGTACACCGGGGAGCTGTTTTTT. Translation: CASSLLVAVYTGELFF. The full variable domain, its missing parts supplied by reference TRBV5-6 and TRBJ2-2, is DAGVTQSPTHLIKTRGQQVTLRCSPKSGHDTVSWYQQALGQGPQFIFQYYEEEERQRGNFPDRFSGHQFPNYSSELNVNALLLGDSALYLCASSLLVAVYTGELFFGEGSRLTVL.

This sequence joins TRBV7-9 and TRBJ1-1; TRBD1 aligns across 8 bases. There are 17 residues in the CDR3. Germline V lookup: CDR1 SEHNR, CDR2 FQNEAQ (reference sequence). V was pared by 4 bases and J by 5 bases, with 15 bases of the junction left unmatched. For the CDR3, the DNA is TGTGCCAGCAGCTCCCGGACACAGGGGGACGGGGGAACTGAAGCTTTCTTT. This codes for CASSSRTQGDGGTEAFF.

This CDR3 is CASSSGDLGETQYF. The CDR3 nucleotides are TGTGCCAGCAGTTCCGGGGATTTAGGGGAGACCCAGTACTTC. The chain joins TRBV28 to TRBJ2-5, with D perhaps matching TRBD2 (5 bases). The CDR3 has 14 residues. Looked up from germline, CDR1 is MDHEN and CDR2 is SYDVKM. V was shortened by 4 bases and J by 5 bases, with 14 bases between the two germline ends.

The chain couples TRBV10-1 to TRBJ2-5; D is uncertain. CDR1 is WNHNN and CDR2 is SYGVQD in the germline V gene (reference sequence). V was trimmed by 2 bases and J by 1 base, leaving 5 bases between them. This CDR3 spans 13 amino acids. The CDR3 loop is CASSETVQETQYF. The CDR3 nucleotides read TGCGCCAGCAGTGAGACAGTCCAAGAGACCCAGTACTTC.

V and J are TRBV5-6 and TRBJ2-3, with no clear D. CDR3 length: 14 amino acids. Germline V gives CDR1 SGHDT, CDR2 YYEEEE. V was trimmed by 2 bases and J by 0 bases, leaving 7 bases between them. The CDR3 reads CASSLALSTDTQYF. CDR3 nucleotides: TGTGCCAGCAGCTTAGCGCTAAGCACAGATACGCAGTATTTT.

The V gene is TRBV15, the J gene TRBJ2-2, with D perhaps matching TRBD1 (6 bases). Germline V gene lookup returns CDR1 LNHNV and CDR2 YYDKDF (reference sequence). The CDR3 runs 16 residues. With 1 base removed from V and 2 bases from J, the gap between germline ends came to 11 bases. This CDR3 reads CATSRGPGVNTGELFF. As DNA, the CDR3 is TGTGCCACCAGCAGAGGTCCAGGGGTAAACACCGGGGAGCTGTTTTTT.

This sequence joins TRBV30 and TRBJ2-2; weak D call: TRBD1 (6 bases). The CDR3 contains 13 residues. From germline, CDR1 is GTSNPN and CDR2 SVGIG (reference sequence). V was trimmed by 4 bases and J by 6 bases, leaving 12 bases between them. The CDR3 sequence is CAWTVHRAGELFF. The CDR3 DNA reads as TGTGCCTGGACGGTACACAGGGCCGGGGAGCTGTTTTTT.

The chain uses TRBV11-1 and TRBJ1-1; 8 bases match TRBD1. Trimming removed 5 bases from V and 6 bases from J; junction bases left unmatched: 5. Germline values: CDR1 SGHAT, CDR2 FQDESV (reference sequence). The CDR3 runs to 13 residues. CDR3 nucleotides: TGTGCCAGCAGCCCGACAGGGGATCCTGAAGCTTTCTTT. Translated: CASSPTGDPEAFF. Variable domain in full (rest from reference TRBV11-1 and TRBJ1-1): EAEVAQSPRYKITEKSQAVAFWCDPISGHATLYWYRQILGQGPELLVQFQDESVVDDSQLPKDRFSAERLKGVDSTLKIQPAELGDSAMYLCASSPTGDPEAFFGQGTRLTVV.

The chain combines TRBV4-1 with TRBJ2-7; 7 nucleotides align to TRBD1. There are 16 residues in the CDR3. The germline V gene encodes CDR1 MGHRA and CDR2 YSYEKL. After removal of 2 bases from V and 2 bases from J, the junction contained 9 bases not matched to a gene. For the CDR3, the DNA is TGCGCCAGCAGCCAAAAGGGGGCAACGGGAACCTACGAGCAGTACTTC. Its translation is CASSQKGATGTYEQYF.

To note about this clone: One junction end disagrees with the germline gene, perhaps due to a read error. The chain is built from TRBV6-6 and TRBJ2-1; D might be TRBD1 (6 bases). The CDR3 covers 13 residues. The V gene's germline CDR1 is MNHNY and CDR2 SVGAGI (reference sequence). The CDR3 spells CASSNSGHNEQFF. DNA for the CDR3: TGTGCCAGCAGTAACTCGGGACATAATGAGCAGTTCTTC.

The genes are TRBV11-2 and TRBJ2-3, with D uncertain. V lost 2 bases and J 1 base, leaving 4 bases between the germline ends. The CDR3 contains 13 residues. In germline, CDR1 is SGHAT, CDR2 FQNNGV. The CDR3 DNA reads as TGTGCCAGCAGCTTACAGGGCACAGATACGCAGTATTTT. It encodes CASSLQGTDTQYF.

Details on this clone: The same CDR3 also results from other DNA sequences found in this sample. The chain employs TRBV5-1 and TRBJ1-2; 7 nucleotides line up with TRBD1. V shed 2 bases and J 8 bases; nucleotides not matched to a gene: 3. Germline CDR1 reads SGHRS; CDR2 reads YFSETQ. This CDR3 spans 12 amino acids. In DNA form, the CDR3 reads TGCGCCAGCAGCTTAGGGGGCGACGGCTACACCTTC. Its translation is CASSLGGDGYTF.

The chain uses TRBV28 and TRBJ2-1; D may be TRBD2 (5 bases). V was trimmed by 3 bases and J by 12 bases, leaving 18 bases between them. In germline, CDR1 is MDHEN, CDR2 SYDVKM. The CDR3 runs to 14 residues. The CDR3 region is CASSFPGNPLRQFF. The CDR3 DNA sequence: TGTGCCAGCAGTTTCCCCGGGAACCCCTTGAGGCAGTTCTTC.

The chain carries TRBV18 and TRBJ2-1; TRBD1 matches at 7 bases. In germline, CDR1 is KGHSH, CDR2 LQKENI. After removal of 5 bases from V and 2 bases from J, the junction contained 9 bases not matched to a gene. There are 16 residues in the CDR3. For the CDR3, the DNA is TGTGCCAGCTCATCCGCTGACAGGGTAACCTACAATGAGCAGTTCTTC. It specifies CASSSADRVTYNEQFF.

The gene calls are TRBV28 and TRBJ1-4, with D unresolved. Germline-derived CDR1 and CDR2 are MDHEN and SYDVKM. This CDR3 has 15 amino acids. V lost 7 bases and J lost 7, with 19 bases in between. CDR3 amino acids: CASNTPTRGLEKLFF. In DNA, the CDR3 is TGTGCCAGCAACACCCCCACCCGGGGTCTTGAAAAACTGTTTTTT.

For this clone: The junction departs from the called germline gene at one end, perhaps through a read error. The genes are TRBV7-7 and TRBJ2-7; the match to TRBD2 covers 9 bases. The germline V gene encodes CDR1 SSHAT and CDR2 FNYEAQ (reference sequence). The CDR3 loop spans 16 amino acids. CDR3 residues: CASSPEPGLATYEQYF. The DNA for the CDR3 is TGTGCTAGCAGCCCCGAGCCGGGACTAGCCACATACGAGCAGTACTTC.

V usage is TRBV28 and J usage is TRBJ1-1; a possible D gene is TRBD1 (6 bases). V shed 7 bases and J shed 3 bases, with 18 bases lying between them. The CDR3 totals 15 residues. The germline V gene encodes CDR1 MDHEN and CDR2 SYDVKM. The CDR3 region has the DNA TGTGCCAGCATGAACGGGGGGCCCCTCGACACTGAAGCTTTCTTT. Protein product: CASMNGGPLDTEAFF.

This clone is a singleton in its sample. The chain joins TRBV12-5 to TRBJ2-7; 11 nucleotides match TRBD2. CDR3 length: 16 residues. Per germline, CDR1 LGHNT and CDR2 FRNRAP. V lost 6 bases, J lost 3 bases, and 10 bases stayed unmatched. The DNA for the CDR3 is TGTGCTAGTGGATCAGATAGCGGGAGGGCCCTCTACGAGCAGTACTTC. Its translation is CASGSDSGRALYEQYF.

The V gene is TRBV18, the J gene TRBJ2-2, with D possibly being TRBD1 (6 bases). Germline V gene sequence: CDR1 KGHSH, CDR2 LQKENI. This CDR3 comprises 15 residues. V was pared by 6 bases and J by 5 bases, with 16 bases between. The CDR3: CASSPYTGRTGELFF. CDR3 DNA: TGTGCCAGCTCCCCGTACACAGGGAGAACCGGGGAGCTGTTTTTT.